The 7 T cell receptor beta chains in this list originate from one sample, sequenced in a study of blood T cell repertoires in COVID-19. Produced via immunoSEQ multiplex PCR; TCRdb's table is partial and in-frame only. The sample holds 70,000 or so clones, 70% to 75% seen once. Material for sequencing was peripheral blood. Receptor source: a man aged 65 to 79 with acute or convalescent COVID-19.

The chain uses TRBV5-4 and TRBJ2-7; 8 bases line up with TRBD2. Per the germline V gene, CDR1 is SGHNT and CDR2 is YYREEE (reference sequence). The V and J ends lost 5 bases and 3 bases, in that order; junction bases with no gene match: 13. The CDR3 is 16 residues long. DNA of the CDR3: TGTGCCAGCAGTTTTGGAGGGGCGGGGGGACTCTACGAGCAGTACTTC. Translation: CASSFGGAGGLYEQYF.

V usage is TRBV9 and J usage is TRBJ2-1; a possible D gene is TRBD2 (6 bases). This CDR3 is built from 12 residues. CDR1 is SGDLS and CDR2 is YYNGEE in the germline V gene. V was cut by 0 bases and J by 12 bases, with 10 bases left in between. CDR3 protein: CASSVAGVGQFF. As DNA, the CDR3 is TGTGCCAGCAGCGTAGCGGGGGTTGGGCAGTTCTTC.

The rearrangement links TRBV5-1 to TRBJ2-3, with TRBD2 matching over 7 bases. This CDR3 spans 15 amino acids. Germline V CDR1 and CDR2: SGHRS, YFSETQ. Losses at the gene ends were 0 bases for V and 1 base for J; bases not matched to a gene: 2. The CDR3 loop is CASSLGGGRTDTQYF. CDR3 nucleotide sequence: TGCGCCAGCAGCTTGGGGGGAGGGCGCACAGATACGCAGTATTTT.

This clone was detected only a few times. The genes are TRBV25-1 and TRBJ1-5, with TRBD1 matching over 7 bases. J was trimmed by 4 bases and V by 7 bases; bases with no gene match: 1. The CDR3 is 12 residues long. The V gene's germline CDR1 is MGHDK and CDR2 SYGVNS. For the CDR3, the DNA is TGTGCCAGCACAGGGGGGAATCAGCCCCAGCATTTT. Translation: CASTGGNQPQHF. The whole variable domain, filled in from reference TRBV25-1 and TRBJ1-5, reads EADIYQTPRYLVIGTGKKITLECSQTMGHDKMYWYQQDPGMELHLIHYSYGVNSTEKGDLSSESTVSRIRTEHFPLTLESARPSHTSQYLCASTGGNQPQHFGDGTRLSIL.

CDR3 loop: CASNRGQASNQPQHF. For the CDR3, the DNA is TGTGCCTCCAACAGGGGGCAGGCGAGCAATCAGCCCCAGCATTTT. The chain carries TRBV19 and TRBJ1-5, with 9 bases fitting TRBD1. V gave up 11 bases and J gave up 1 base; unmatched junction bases: 9. There are 15 residues in the CDR3. From germline, CDR1 is LNHDA and CDR2 SQIVND (reference sequence).

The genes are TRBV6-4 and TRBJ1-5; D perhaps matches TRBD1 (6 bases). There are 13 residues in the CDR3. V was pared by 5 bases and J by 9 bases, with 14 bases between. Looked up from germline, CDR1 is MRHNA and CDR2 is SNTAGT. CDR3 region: CASSRDRQAPQHF. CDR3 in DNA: TGTGCCAGCAGTCGGGACCGACAGGCGCCCCAGCATTTT.

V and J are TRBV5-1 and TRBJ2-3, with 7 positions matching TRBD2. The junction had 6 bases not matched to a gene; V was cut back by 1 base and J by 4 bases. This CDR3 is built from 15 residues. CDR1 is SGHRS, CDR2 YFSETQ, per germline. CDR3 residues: CASSLWRELADTQYF. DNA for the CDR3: TGCGCCAGCAGCTTGTGGCGGGAGCTCGCAGATACGCAGTATTTT.